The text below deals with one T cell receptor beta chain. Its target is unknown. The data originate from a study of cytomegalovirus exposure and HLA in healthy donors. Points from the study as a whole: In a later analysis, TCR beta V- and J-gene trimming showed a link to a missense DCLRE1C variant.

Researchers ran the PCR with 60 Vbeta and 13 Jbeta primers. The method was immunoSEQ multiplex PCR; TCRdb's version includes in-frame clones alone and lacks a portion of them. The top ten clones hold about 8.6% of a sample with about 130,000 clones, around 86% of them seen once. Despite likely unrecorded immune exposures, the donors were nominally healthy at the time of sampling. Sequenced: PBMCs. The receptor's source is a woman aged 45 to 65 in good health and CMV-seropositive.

CDR3 nucleotides: TGTGCCAGCAGCTTAGAAGAGACAGAGCAGTTCTTC. Its protein is CASSLEETEQFF. V gene TRBV13 combines with J gene TRBJ2-1, with no clear D. CDR3 length equals 12 residues. Germline CDR1 is PRHDT and CDR2 is FYEKMQ (reference sequence). Trimming took 1 base from V and 10 from J, leaving 8 bases between them.